Listed below are T cell receptor beta chains from one sample, sequenced in a study of Graves' ophthalmopathy and Graves' hyperthyroidism. TCRdb re-called the multiplex PCR reads with MiXCR, one entry per CDR3 protein. This table holds about 1.1 million distinct CDR3 sequences, roughly 35% found once. What was sequenced was peripheral blood or thyroid tissue (not recorded which). The receptors stem from an adult man with Graves' hyperthyroidism. The CDR3 runs from the conserved cysteine through the conserved F or W. The D gene is left open where the match is weak. For some rows the clone size is stated as once, few or many, or as a class when expanded; others skip it.

abundance	j_gene	v_gene	d_gene	CDR3nt	CDR3aa
NA	TRBJ1-5	TRBV18	NA	TGTGCCAGCTCACCCAGGAGCGACTTGCCCCAGCATTTT	CASSPRSDLPQHF
NA	TRBJ1-6	TRBV7-2	NA	TGCGCCAGCAGCCAACCAAGTGGCACGAAAAATTCACCCCTCCACTTT	CASSQPSGTKNSPLHF
NA	TRBJ1-6	TRBV2	NA	TGTGCCAGCAGGACCCGGACACATGGAACTAATTCACCCCTCCACTTT	CASRTRTHGTNSPLHF
few	TRBJ2-7	TRBV6-2/TRBV6-3	NA	TGTGCCAGCAGTAAAAGCGGAAAATACTACGAGCAGTACTTC	CASSKSGKYYEQYF
once	TRBJ1-3	TRBV9	TRBD1	TGTGCCAGCAGCCCTAGCGGGACAGGGATCGACACCATATATTTT	CASSPSGTGIDTIYF
NA	TRBJ1-5	TRBV6-6	TRBD1	TGTGCCAGCAGTTACTCAGGGACAGCTTCTAGCAATCAGCCCCCGCATTTT	CASSYSGTASSNQPPHF
once	TRBJ1-1	TRBV9	NA	TGTGCCAGCAGCATGGGACACTCGAACACTGAAGCTTTCTTT	CASSMGHSNTEAFF
few	TRBJ1-2	TRBV7-9	NA	TGTGCCTCTAACAAGGGCATCTATGGCTACACCTTC	CASNKGIYGYTF
many	TRBJ2-2	TRBV7-9	NA	TGTGCCAGCAGCCGGGCTCTAGTGAGTACCGGGGAGCTGTTTTTT	CASSRALVSTGELFF
few	TRBJ2-7	TRBV10-3	TRBD2	TGTGCCATCAGTGGGCCCCCAACTAGCGGGAACTCCTACGAGCAGTACTTC	CAISGPPTSGNSYEQYF
many	TRBJ2-2	TRBV29-1	NA	TGCAGCGTTCCCCGCTTGACCGGGGAGCTGTTTTTT	CSVPRLTGELFF
NA	TRBJ2-2	TRBV2	NA	TGTGCCAGCAGCAGGGTAAAGAACACCGGGGAGCTGTTTTTT	CASSRVKNTGELFF
many	TRBJ1-5	TRBV7-6	NA	TGTGCCAGCAGCTTACGAGGGGTGAATCAGCCCCAGCATTTT	CASSLRGVNQPQHF
once	TRBJ2-7	TRBV7-6	NA	TGTGCCAGCAGTCCCGACAGGCAAGCGCAGTACTTC	CASSPDRQAQYF
NA	TRBJ1-5	TRBV11-1	NA	TGTGCCAGCAGCTTATATTATCAGCCCCAGCATTTT	CASSLYYQPQHF
few	TRBJ1-2	TRBV5-1	TRBD1	TGCGCCAGCAGCTTACAGGGGGAGCCGGTCAATGGCTACACCTTC	CASSLQGEPVNGYTF
few	TRBJ2-7	TRBV11-2	NA	TGTGCCAGCAGCTTTAATAGACGCCACTACGAGCAGTACTTC	CASSFNRRHYEQYF
NA	TRBJ2-2	TRBV6-5	TRBD2	TGTGCCTGCAGTGCTCGAACGCGGGAGGCGAACACCGGGGAGCTGTTTTTT	CACSARTREANTGELFF
many	TRBJ1-3	TRBV15	TRBD1	TGTGCCACCCGGGCCCCCGGGACAGGGGACGGAAACACCATATATTTT	CATRAPGTGDGNTIYF
few	TRBJ2-6	TRBV4-3	NA	TGCGCCAGCAGCTCCAGGGGGGTAAGGGCCAACGTCCTGACTTTC	CASSSRGVRANVLTF
NA	TRBJ2-7	TRBV29-1	TRBD2	TGCAGCTCAGCCAATCTTCCGGGACTAGCGGTTGCCGAGCAGTACTTC	CSSANLPGLAVAEQYF
NA	TRBJ1-2	TRBV28	TRBD1	TGTGCCAGTGGTTCCGGGACAGGGCTGAACTATGGCTACACCTTC	CASGSGTGLNYGYTF
many	TRBJ2-7	TRBV6-5	NA	TGTGCCAGCAGCGATCCGGGACCCAGGGAGCAGTACTTC	CASSDPGPREQYF
NA	TRBJ2-7	TRBV25-1	NA	TGTGCCAGCAGTGAAGGCGGGGAATCCGGGGAGCTGTACTTC	CASSEGGESGELYF
once	TRBJ1-3	TRBV7-9	NA	TGTGCCAGCAGCCCAACGCGGATGAACACCATATATTTT	CASSPTRMNTIYF
many	TRBJ2-7	TRBV12-3/TRBV12-4	NA	TGTGCCAGCAGTCTCCGGACTCCCTACGAGCAGTACTTC	CASSLRTPYEQYF
NA	TRBJ2-7	TRBV11-2	NA	TGTGCCAGCAGCTCTCCGGGCCCCAGCTCCTACGAGCAGTACTTC	CASSSPGPSSYEQYF
few	TRBJ2-2	TRBV24-1	TRBD2	TGTGCCACCAGTGATCGGACTAGATGGAACACCGGGGAGCTGTTTTTT	CATSDRTRWNTGELFF
few	TRBJ1-1	TRBV28	TRBD1	TGTGCCAGCAGCTCAGGGGGCAAGAACACTGAAGCTTTCTTT	CASSSGGKNTEAFF
many	TRBJ1-6	TRBV14	NA	TGTGCCAGCAGCCTTACAGGGAATTCACCCCTCCACTTT	CASSLTGNSPLHF
NA	TRBJ2-7	TRBV7-8	NA	TGTGCCAGCAGTTTGCGACAGTCCTACAAGCAGTACTTC	CASSLRQSYKQYF
NA	TRBJ2-5	TRBV5-1	NA	TGCGCCAGCAGGTATACGTCCCAAGAGACCCAGTACTTC	CASRYTSQETQYF
many	TRBJ2-5	TRBV7-6	NA	TGTGCCAGCAGCTACGTTGGCAGGGGACAAGAGACCCAGTACTTC	CASSYVGRGQETQYF
many	TRBJ1-5	TRBV7-6	NA	TGTGCCAGCAGCGTACTCGGGGGCAGAGCCCAGCATTTT	CASSVLGGRAQHF
few	TRBJ1-3	TRBV7-2	NA	TGTGCCAGCAGTTCGGGGGGGTCCTACTCTGGAAACACCATATATTTT	CASSSGGSYSGNTIYF